Following are 26 T cell receptor beta chains from one sample sequenced in a study of cytomegalovirus exposure and HLA in healthy donors. The PCR contained 60 Vbeta and 13 Jbeta primers. TCRdb's copy holds only in-frame clones and misses some; the assay was immunoSEQ multiplex PCR. The sample consists of about 37,000 clones, 70% to 75% of them appearing once. Sequenced sample: PBMCs. The receptors here all came from a man aged 25 to 40 in good health and CMV-seronegative.

The chain joins TRBV7-2 to TRBJ2-1; a possible D gene is TRBD2 (5 bases). There are 15 residues in the CDR3. Germline lookup yields CDR1 SGHTA and CDR2 FQGNSA. V lost 1 base and J 5 bases, leaving 12 bases between the germline ends. CDR3 DNA sequence: TGTGCCAGCAGCTTAGTCTGGGGAGACCACAATGAGCAGTTCTTC. Translation: CASSLVWGDHNEQFF. Full variable domain (remainder filled in from reference TRBV7-2 and TRBJ2-1): GAGVSQSPSNKVTEKGKDVELRCDPISGHTALYWYRQSLGQGLEFLIYFQGNSAPDKSGLPSDRFSAERTGGSVSTLTIQRTQQEDSAVYLCASSLVWGDHNEQFFGPGTRLTVL.

This clone has only a few counts. The chain links TRBV5-4 to TRBJ1-3, with D hard to call. V was pared by 4 bases and J by 3 bases, with 11 bases between. The CDR3 covers 14 residues. Germline values: CDR1 SGHNT, CDR2 YYREEE (reference sequence). The CDR3 DNA sequence: TGTGCCAGCAGCCCGGGGAGGTTTGGAAACACCATATATTTT. It codes for CASSPGRFGNTIYF.

This sequence joins TRBV7-9 and TRBJ1-2, with TRBD1 matching 9 bases. Losses at the gene ends were 1 base for V and 3 bases for J; bases not matched to a gene: 3. Germline CDR1 reads SEHNR; CDR2 reads FQNEAQ (reference sequence). The CDR3 is 15 amino acids. The CDR3, as DNA: TGTGCCAGCAGCTTAGGGACAGGGGCGGACTATGGCTACACCTTC. Amino acid sequence: CASSLGTGADYGYTF. The variable domain in full, completed from reference TRBV7-9 and TRBJ1-2, reads DTGVSQNPRHKITKRGQNVTFRCDPISEHNRLYWYRQTLGQGPEFLTYFQNEAQLEKSRLLSDRFSAERPKGSFSTLEIQRTEQGDSAMYLCASSLGTGADYGYTFGSGTRLTVV.

This sequence joins TRBV19 and TRBJ2-5, with TRBD2 matching 13 bases. V shed 5 bases and J 9 bases; nucleotides not matched to a gene: 9. The CDR3 sequence is 15 residues long. From germline, CDR1 is LNHDA and CDR2 SQIVND (reference sequence). The CDR3 region is CASSPGTSGKGAQYF. The CDR3 nucleotides are TGTGCCAGTAGTCCGGGGACTAGCGGGAAAGGGGCCCAGTACTTC.

In this sample, this clone turned up a few times. The genes are TRBV2 and TRBJ1-4, with TRBD1 matching over 7 bases. Trimming removed 6 bases from V and 5 bases from J; junction bases left unmatched: 6. CDR3 length equals 14 residues. CDR1 and CDR2 (germline): SNHLY, FYNNEI. The DNA for the CDR3 is TGTGCCAGCAGCGTGACAGGGCCCAATGAAAAACTGTTTTTT. Protein sequence: CASSVTGPNEKLFF. The whole variable domain, remainder taken from reference TRBV2 and TRBJ1-4, is EPEVTQTPSHQVTQMGQEVILRCVPISNHLYFYWYRQILGQKVEFLVSFYNNEISEKSEIFDDQFSVERPDGSNFTLKIRSTKLEDSAMYFCASSVTGPNEKLFFGSGTQLSVL.

This chain links TRBV19 with TRBJ1-1; D not resolved. Germline-derived CDR1 and CDR2 are LNHDA and SQIVND (reference sequence). This CDR3 comprises 13 residues. Trimming removed 3 bases from V and 7 bases from J, with 12 bases in between. In nucleotides, the CDR3 is TGTGCCAGTAGTATTGGTGTGGGAGGTGAAGCTTTCTTT. Its translation: CASSIGVGGEAFF.

The J gene is TRBJ1-1, the V gene TRBV6-1, with D maybe TRBD1 (6 bases). There are 13 residues in the CDR3. The V gene's germline CDR1 is MNHNS and CDR2 SASEGT. Trimming left V 8 bases short and J 0 bases short, with 10 bases between. The CDR3 here is CASQRGMNTEAFF. The CDR3 coding sequence is TGTGCCAGCCAGAGGGGGATGAACACTGAAGCTTTCTTT.

The chain uses TRBV28 and TRBJ1-2, with a possible D match to TRBD1 (5 bases). CDR1 is MDHEN and CDR2 is SYDVKM in the germline V gene. There are 14 residues in the CDR3. Trimming removed 2 bases at V and 8 bases at J, with 15 bases between. The CDR3 reads CASSLHQGGGGYTF. The CDR3 DNA reads as TGTGCCAGCAGTTTACATCAGGGCGGGGGGGGCTACACCTTC.

This clone appeared a few times. This rearrangement joins TRBV2 to TRBJ1-1, with D possibly TRBD1 on 5 matching bases. CDR3 length: 14 amino acids. In germline, CDR1 is SNHLY, CDR2 FYNNEI. V lost 3 bases to trimming and J lost 1 base, with 9 bases between them. CDR3 in amino acids: CASSDQGGNTEAFF. The CDR3 nucleotides read TGTGCCAGCAGTGATCAGGGAGGGAACACTGAAGCTTTCTTT.

The J gene is TRBJ1-2, the V gene TRBV27, with 8 bases identical to TRBD1. Looked up from germline, CDR1 is MNHEY and CDR2 is SMNVEV (reference sequence). Losses at the gene ends were 4 bases for V and 3 bases for J; bases not matched to a gene: 7. This CDR3 contains 15 residues. CDR3 sequence: CASSSPDRADYGYTF. Here the CDR3 DNA reads TGTGCCAGCAGTTCCCCGGACAGGGCGGACTATGGCTACACCTTC.

This clone came up a few times. The chain joins TRBV19 to TRBJ2-7, with a possible D match to TRBD2 (6 bases). Trimming removed 6 bases at V and 2 bases at J, with 17 bases between. This CDR3 has 15 amino acids. CDR1 is LNHDA, CDR2 SQIVND, per germline (reference sequence). The CDR3 sequence: CASSGGEAGTYEQYF. CDR3 nucleotide sequence: TGTGCCAGTAGCGGCGGGGAGGCAGGCACCTACGAGCAGTACTTC.

The CDR3 sequence is CASSPSGTSQETQYF. Here the CDR3 DNA reads TGTGCCAGCAGCCCTTCAGGGACATCCCAAGAGACCCAGTACTTC. The chain couples TRBV7-9 to TRBJ2-5; possibly TRBD1 for D (6 bases). V was shortened by 5 bases and J by 1 base, with 14 bases between the two germline ends. Germline V gene lookup returns CDR1 SEHNR and CDR2 FQNEAQ (reference sequence). The CDR3 covers 15 residues.

This chain connects TRBV9 to TRBJ2-1; TRBD1 agrees at 7 bases. Germline trimming cut 2 bases from V and 0 bases from J; bases unmatched to any gene: 11. The CDR3 sequence is 18 residues long. Germline assignment: CDR1 SGDLS and CDR2 YYNGEE. CDR3 nucleotides: TGTGCCAGCAGCGTTACTTTGGGACAGTCGAGCTCCTACAATGAGCAGTTCTTC. It is translated as CASSVTLGQSSSYNEQFF.

This chain connects TRBV4-1 to TRBJ2-3; D perhaps matches TRBD2 (5 bases). CDR1 and CDR2 from the germline V gene are MGHRA and YSYEKL. The CDR3 runs to 16 residues. V gave up 2 bases and J gave up 5 bases, with 17 bases separating them. In DNA, the CDR3 is TGCGCCAGCAGCCAATCATCGAGGCTAGCTGGAGATACGCAGTATTTT. Translating it yields CASSQSSRLAGDTQYF.

The chain joins TRBV10-1 to TRBJ2-1; 11 bases fit TRBD2. Trimming removed 8 bases from V and 2 bases from J; junction bases left unmatched: 2. Germline CDR1 reads WNHNN; CDR2 reads SYGVQD (reference sequence). The length of the CDR3 is 14 residues. CDR3 coding DNA: TGCGCCAGCGCTAGCGGGGGGACCTACAATGAGCAGTTCTTC. It is translated as CASASGGTYNEQFF.

The genes are TRBV6-1 and TRBJ2-2; tentatively, D is TRBD1 (6 bases). The CDR3 contains 15 residues. V lost 3 bases and J lost 0, with 8 bases in between. Germline V gene sequence: CDR1 MNHNS, CDR2 SASEGT. The CDR3 is CASSEGHSNTGELFF. In DNA form, the CDR3 reads TGTGCCAGCAGTGAGGGACATTCGAACACCGGGGAGCTGTTTTTT.

The chain joins TRBV19 to TRBJ2-7; D is perhaps TRBD2 (6 bases). V was pared by 1 base and J by 5 bases, with 15 bases between. Germline V CDR1 and CDR2: LNHDA, SQIVND (reference sequence). CDR3 size: 15 residues. The chain's CDR3 is CASSIATSRVHEQYF. The CDR3, as DNA: TGTGCCAGTAGTATAGCCACTAGCAGAGTACACGAGCAGTACTTC.

This clone was observed a few times. The V gene is TRBV6-1, the J gene TRBJ1-1, with no clear D. CDR1 and CDR2 from the germline V gene are MNHNS and SASEGT. The V and J ends lost 4 bases and 1 base respectively, with 10 bases between them. The CDR3 is 14 residues long. CDR3 residues: CASSVRHSNTEAFF. The DNA of the CDR3 is TGTGCCAGCAGTGTTAGACACTCGAACACTGAAGCTTTCTTT.

The CDR3 DNA follows: TGTGCCAGCACCTCAGGGTTTGGTGCAGATACGCAGTATTTT. Translation: CASTSGFGADTQYF. J is TRBJ2-3 and V is TRBV27; a weak D match, TRBD1 (5 bases). Germline loops: CDR1 MNHEY, CDR2 SMNVEV (reference sequence). CDR3 length equals 14 residues. The V end lost 7 bases, the J end lost 4 bases, and 15 bases lay between the germline ends.

Only one count was recorded for this clone. The chain uses TRBV2 and TRBJ2-1; possible D gene TRBD2, 7 bases. The V end was cut by 6 bases, the J end by 2 bases, with 14 bases between. The CDR3 totals 15 residues. Germline lookup yields CDR1 SNHLY and CDR2 FYNNEI. This CDR3 is CASSERGGPYNEQFF. CDR3 nucleotides: TGTGCCAGCAGCGAAAGGGGGGGCCCCTACAATGAGCAGTTCTTC.

The CDR3 protein is CSGRDRVTYEQYF. Here the CDR3 DNA reads TGCAGCGGGCGGGACAGGGTAACCTACGAGCAGTACTTC. This chain joins TRBV29-1 and TRBJ2-5, with TRBD1 identical over 9 bases. The J call may be wrong; the DNA end is better matched by TRBJ2-7. This CDR3 is 13 amino acids long. Germline V gene data show CDR1 as SQVTM and CDR2 as ANQGSEA.

The rearrangement uses TRBV7-6 and TRBJ2-1, with 8 positions matching TRBD2. The ends lost 5 bases at V and 2 bases at J; junction bases unmatched: 5. In germline, CDR1 is SGHVS, CDR2 FNYEAQ. The CDR3 has 15 amino acids. The CDR3 sequence: CASSLGLAPYNEQFF. The CDR3 region has the DNA TGTGCCAGCAGCCTAGGACTAGCACCCTACAATGAGCAGTTCTTC.

The chain combines TRBV2 with TRBJ1-5, with D unresolved. V lost 6 bases and J 1 base, leaving 10 bases between the germline ends. Per the germline V gene, CDR1 is SNHLY and CDR2 is FYNNEI. This CDR3 is 14 amino acids long. Written as DNA, the CDR3 is TGTGCCAGCAGCGAATTTCTAAGCAATCAGCCCCAGCATTTT. Its translation is CASSEFLSNQPQHF.

This clone was detected only a few times. This chain links TRBV2 with TRBJ1-3; 7 bases match TRBD1. CDR3 length: 17 residues. From germline, CDR1 is SNHLY and CDR2 FYNNEI. V gave up 0 bases and J gave up 0 bases; unmatched junction bases: 5. The DNA for the CDR3 is TGTGCCAGCAGTGAAGCCCTGACAGGGATCTCTGGAAACACCATATATTTT. Protein product: CASSEALTGISGNTIYF. The full variable domain, in which reference TRBV2 and TRBJ1-3 provide the parts outside the CDR3, is EPEVTQTPSHQVTQMGQEVILRCVPISNHLYFYWYRQILGQKVEFLVSFYNNEISEKSEIFDDQFSVERPDGSNFTLKIRSTKLEDSAMYFCASSEALTGISGNTIYFGEGSWLTVV.

V gene TRBV2 combines with J gene TRBJ1-3, with D perhaps matching TRBD1 (5 bases). Germline assignment: CDR1 SNHLY and CDR2 FYNNEI. The CDR3 sequence is 13 residues long. Deletions cut 8 bases from V and 0 bases from J, with 8 bases between. The CDR3 is CASSGDSGNTIYF. The CDR3 region has the DNA TGTGCCAGCTCGGGGGACTCTGGAAACACCATATATTTT. Combining the CDR3 with reference TRBV2 and TRBJ1-3 gives the whole variable domain EPEVTQTPSHQVTQMGQEVILRCVPISNHLYFYWYRQILGQKVEFLVSFYNNEISEKSEIFDDQFSVERPDGSNFTLKIRSTKLEDSAMYFCASSGDSGNTIYFGEGSWLTVV.

The rearrangement uses TRBV6-1 and TRBJ1-5; D is perhaps TRBD1 (5 bases). The CDR3 is made up of 17 amino acids. Germline CDR1 reads MNHNS; CDR2 reads SASEGT. V was trimmed by 2 bases and J by 2 bases, leaving 16 bases between them. The CDR3 spells CASSEFEAGRRNQPQHF. In DNA, the CDR3 is TGTGCCAGCAGTGAATTTGAGGCAGGGAGGCGCAATCAGCCCCAGCATTTT.